Shown below are 24 T cell receptor beta chains from a single sample sequenced in a study of blood T cell repertoires in COVID-19. Measured with immunoSEQ multiplex PCR; TCRdb has only the in-frame clones, and not every one. The data contain about 360,000 clones, approximately 82% of them singletons. The material sequenced was peripheral blood. These receptors all come from a young man with active or convalescent COVID-19.

The chain links TRBV12-2 to TRBJ2-7; TRBD2 is taken as the D call from the table, unchecked against the DNA. TRBV12-2 is tagged as a pseudogene. The CDR3 is 12 residues long. Written as DNA, the CDR3 is TGTGCAAGCCTGAGCGGTCCCTACGAGCAGTACTTC. This gives the protein CASLSGPYEQYF.

The chain has TRBV12-5 and TRBJ2-1; 10 bases are a match to TRBD1. The CDR3 contains 15 residues. CDR1 and CDR2 from the germline V gene are LGHNT and FRNRAP. Trimming took 2 bases from V and 8 from J; bases not matched to a gene: 6. As DNA, the CDR3 is TGTGCTAGTGGTTTGCCCCCGGACAGGGGGTATGAGCAGTTCTTC. It yields the protein CASGLPPDRGYEQFF.

This clone was counted once. The V and J genes are TRBV7-3 and TRBJ1-6, with D maybe TRBD1 (5 bases). The germline V gene has CDR1 SGHTA and CDR2 FQGTGA. Between the trimmed V and J ends, which lost 2 bases and 6 bases, there was a span of 11 bases. The CDR3 length is 15 residues. Here the CDR3 DNA reads TGTGCCAGCAGCTTATCAGGGACTTTTAATTCACCCCTCCACTTT. It specifies CASSLSGTFNSPLHF.

CDR3 sequence (DNA): TGTGCCAGCAGCTTAAAGGGACTAGCGGGGGGGCTGGCAGATACGCAGTATTTT. This codes for CASSLKGLAGGLADTQYF. The rearrangement uses TRBV7-9 and TRBJ2-3; TRBD2 agrees at 16 bases. This CDR3 has 18 residues. V shed 2 bases and J 4 bases; nucleotides not matched to a gene: 6. Germline V gives CDR1 SEHNR, CDR2 FQNEAQ (reference sequence).

The chain couples TRBV28 to TRBJ2-7, with D maybe TRBD1 (6 bases). This CDR3 has 15 amino acids. The ends were cut back, 2 bases at V and 4 bases at J, with 15 bases in the middle. Germline V CDR1 and CDR2: MDHEN, SYDVKM. The CDR3 DNA reads as TGTGCCAGCAGTTTAGGGGGCATGAATTTGTACGAGCAGTACTTC. Translated: CASSLGGMNLYEQYF.

The CDR3 sequence: CASSRRGRDYGYTF. DNA of the CDR3: TGTGCCAGCAGCCGGCGGGGCAGAGACTATGGCTACACCTTC. V and J are TRBV7-2 and TRBJ1-2; possible D gene TRBD1, 5 bases. The CDR3 contains 14 residues. Germline CDR1 is SGHTA and CDR2 is FQGNSA. Trimming stripped 5 bases from V and 3 bases from J, with 13 bases between.

This chain joins TRBV6-5 and TRBJ1-4, with D possibly matching TRBD1 (6 bases). The germline gives CDR1 MNHEY, CDR2 SVGAGI. Trimming took 7 bases from V and 7 from J, leaving 19 bases between them. The CDR3 consists of 15 residues. The CDR3 loop is CASMLTGSVSEKLFF. The CDR3 bases are TGTGCCAGCATGCTAACAGGGTCGGTCTCTGAAAAACTGTTTTTT.

The chain employs TRBV19 and TRBJ1-5, with 9 bases lining up with TRBD1. The V and J ends lost 4 bases and 0 bases, in that order; junction bases with no gene match: 10. Germline CDR1 and CDR2: LNHDA and SQIVND (reference sequence). This CDR3 has 18 residues. CDR3 in DNA: TGTGCCAGTAGTACCGGACAGGGGACCTTGATTAGCAATCAGCCCCAGCATTTT. This sequence encodes CASSTGQGTLISNQPQHF.

The chain links TRBV6-1 to TRBJ1-4; 7 nucleotides line up with TRBD1. Per germline, CDR1 MNHNS and CDR2 SASEGT. Trimming cost V 1 base and J 4 bases; bases outside gene matches: 6. The CDR3 sequence is 16 residues long. The CDR3 region is CASSEGQGQGNEKLFF. The DNA for the CDR3 is TGTGCCAGCAGTGAAGGACAGGGCCAGGGTAATGAAAAACTGTTTTTT.

This clone was found once. The chain links TRBV5-1 to TRBJ1-1, with 12 bases matching TRBD1. V shed 4 bases, J shed 6 bases, and the junction held 4 bases outside the gene matches. The CDR3 sequence is 14 residues long. Germline V gene lookup returns CDR1 SGHRS and CDR2 YFSETQ. CDR3 protein: CASSKGQGASEAFF. The CDR3 coding sequence is TGCGCCAGCAGCAAGGGACAGGGGGCCTCTGAAGCTTTCTTT.

The gene calls are TRBV2 and TRBJ2-3; a possible D gene is TRBD2 (6 bases). Trimming took off 6 bases at V and 1 base at J, with 8 bases between the two ends. The germline V gene has CDR1 SNHLY and CDR2 FYNNEI. The CDR3 has 13 residues. CDR3 coding DNA: TGTGCCAGCAGGGGGGAGGGCACAGATACGCAGTATTTT. Encoded protein: CASRGEGTDTQYF.

The chain has TRBV2 and TRBJ1-1, with no clear D. V lost 7 bases to trimming and J lost 1 base, with 16 bases between them. CDR1 and CDR2 (germline): SNHLY, FYNNEI. The CDR3 length is 15 residues. The CDR3 protein is CASTLEPTGNTEAFF. The DNA of the CDR3 is TGTGCCAGCACCCTCGAGCCAACGGGGAACACTGAAGCTTTCTTT.

The chain couples TRBV5-1 to TRBJ2-3; 11 bases match TRBD2. Per germline, CDR1 SGHRS and CDR2 YFSETQ. There are 17 residues in the CDR3. Trimming removed 1 base from V and 0 bases from J; junction bases left unmatched: 4. For the CDR3, the DNA is TGCGCCAGCAGCTTGATGCGACTAGCGGGGAGCACAGATACGCAGTATTTT. This sequence encodes CASSLMRLAGSTDTQYF.

The chain recombines TRBV19 with TRBJ2-2, with D possibly being TRBD2 (6 bases). CDR1 is LNHDA and CDR2 is SQIVND in the germline V gene (reference sequence). The germline V and J ends were trimmed by 6 bases and 3 bases, with 11 bases remaining between them. This CDR3 is 14 amino acids long. The CDR3 DNA reads TGTGCCAGTAGCCCGGGACTTCACACCGGGGAGCTGTTTTTT. Its protein is CASSPGLHTGELFF.

This clone occurred once. This rearrangement joins TRBV7-2 to TRBJ1-3; D may be TRBD1 (5 bases). The V gene's germline CDR1 is SGHTA and CDR2 FQGNSA. The CDR3 has 15 amino acids. Trimming removed 5 bases at V and 5 bases at J, with 16 bases between. The CDR3 sequence: CASSPGGARRNTIYF. CDR3 nucleotide sequence: TGTGCCAGCAGCCCCGGAGGGGCGCGGAGAAACACCATATATTTT.

This chain connects TRBV19 to TRBJ1-5; D possibly corresponds to TRBD1 (6 bases). The V gene lost 10 bases and the J gene lost 2 bases, with 21 bases spanning the gap. This CDR3 spans 16 amino acids. Germline CDR1 and CDR2: LNHDA and SQIVND (reference sequence). The CDR3 coding sequence is TGTGCCACCAAGCCCGCAGGGGAGGGTGGCAATCAGCCCCAGCATTTT. It codes for CATKPAGEGGNQPQHF. The whole variable domain, filled in from reference TRBV19 and TRBJ1-5, reads DGGITQSPKYLFRKEGQNVTLSCEQNLNHDAMYWYRQDPGQGLRLIYYSQIVNDFQKGDIAEGYSVSREKKESFPLTVTSAQKNPTAFYLCATKPAGEGGNQPQHFGDGTRLSIL.

The chain recombines TRBV28 with TRBJ1-5; D is unresolved. Germline assignment: CDR1 MDHEN and CDR2 SYDVKM. Deletions cut 6 bases from V and 4 bases from J, with 16 bases between. This CDR3 contains 15 residues. CDR3 loop: CASSLNGGINQPQHF. In DNA form, the CDR3 reads TGTGCCAGCAGCCTCAACGGCGGCATAAATCAGCCCCAGCATTTT.

The chain links TRBV28 to TRBJ2-1; 13 bases match TRBD2. The CDR3 is 15 amino acids. J gave up 4 bases and V 6 bases, and 3 bases lay outside the gene matches. CDR1 MDHEN and CDR2 SYDVKM come from the germline V gene. The CDR3, as DNA: TGTGCCAGCAGCTTACTAGCGGGAGGGTACAATGAGCAGTTCTTC. As protein: CASSLLAGGYNEQFF. Full variable domain (outside the CDR3, taken from reference TRBV28 and TRBJ2-1): DVKVTQSSRYLVKRTGEKVFLECVQDMDHENMFWYRQDPGLGLRLIYFSYDVKMKEKGDIPEGYSVSREKKERFSLILESASTNQTSMYLCASSLLAGGYNEQFFGPGTRLTVL.

The rearrangement uses TRBV4-1 and TRBJ1-5, with TRBD1 matching over 7 bases. The CDR3 is made up of 16 amino acids. Per germline, CDR1 MGHRA and CDR2 YSYEKL. The trim removed 5 bases at V and 3 bases at J, leaving 10 bases unmatched. The CDR3 loop reads CASSDRALGLNQPQHF. CDR3 sequence (DNA): TGCGCCAGCAGCGACAGGGCCTTGGGGCTCAATCAGCCCCAGCATTTT.

This clone was seen only once. The chain recombines TRBV5-1 with TRBJ1-2, with D perhaps TRBD1 (5 bases). The CDR3 runs 14 residues. Deletions cut 4 bases from V and 8 bases from J, with 18 bases between. Looked up from germline, CDR1 is SGHRS and CDR2 is YFSETQ. CDR3 sequence (DNA): TGCGCCAGCAGCGCGGGGACTAGTCCCGGGGGCTACACCTTC. It yields the protein CASSAGTSPGGYTF.

J is TRBJ2-1 and V is TRBV7-2, with D possibly matching TRBD1 (7 bases). In germline, CDR1 is SGHTA, CDR2 FQGNSA. The V and J ends lost 3 bases and 6 bases respectively, with 12 bases between them. The CDR3 is made up of 14 amino acids. As DNA, the CDR3 is TGTGCCAGCAGCTTGGACAGGAGGGGCAATGAGCAGTTCTTC. This codes for CASSLDRRGNEQFF.

V usage is TRBV2 and J usage is TRBJ2-2; 14 bases match TRBD2. Germline V gene data show CDR1 as SNHLY and CDR2 as FYNNEI. Losses at the gene ends were 6 bases for V and 4 bases for J; bases not matched to a gene: 4. The CDR3 extends over 16 amino acids. For the CDR3, the DNA is TGTGCCAGCAGCCCGGGACTAGCGGGAGCCACCGGGGAGCTGTTTTTT. It yields the protein CASSPGLAGATGELFF.

This clone was detected once. This chain connects TRBV2 to TRBJ2-6; D gene ambiguous. CDR3 length: 15 residues. V was cut by 10 bases and J by 0 bases, with 13 bases left in between. The germline V gene has CDR1 SNHLY and CDR2 FYNNEI. The CDR3 DNA follows: TGTGCCACCACGGAAAACAGCTCTGGGGCCAACGTCCTGACTTTC. Its translation: CATTENSSGANVLTF. The complete variable domain, with remaining parts taken from reference TRBV2 and TRBJ2-6, reads EPEVTQTPSHQVTQMGQEVILRCVPISNHLYFYWYRQILGQKVEFLVSFYNNEISEKSEIFDDQFSVERPDGSNFTLKIRSTKLEDSAMYFCATTENSSGANVLTFGAGSRLTVL.

The J gene is TRBJ2-3, the V gene TRBV11-2; D is perhaps TRBD2 (6 bases). V was shortened by 3 bases and J by 2 bases, with 15 bases between the two germline ends. The CDR3 is 16 amino acids. Germline CDR1 and CDR2: SGHAT and FQNNGV. The CDR3 region is CASSLEGSTYTDTQYF. DNA of the CDR3: TGTGCCAGCAGCTTGGAGGGTTCCACTTACACAGATACGCAGTATTTT.